This T cell receptor beta chain was found in a study of T-cell reconstitution after alpha-beta-depleted transplantation in children. Unique molecular identifiers tagged the TCRbeta library. TCRdb re-analysed the PCR reads in MiXCR, keeping a single row per CDR3 protein. The sample lists just over 350,000 distinct CDR3 sequences, less than 15% occurring once. Trimming removed 3 bases at V and 4 bases at J, with 12 bases between. CDR1 SQVTM and CDR2 ANQGSEA come from the germline V gene. The CDR3 covers 13 residues. This sequence originates from a human donor who donated a stem cell graft to a child with Fanconi anemia. The sample here was PBMCs, taken from the stem cell graft. The J gene is TRBJ1-1, the V gene TRBV29-1; maybe TRBD1 (5 bases). Here the CDR3 DNA reads TGCAGCGTTGATGGGGGAAGGGGCACTGAAGCTTTCTTT. It specifies CSVDGGRGTEAFF.